This TCR beta chain was sequenced during a study of T cells in Graves' hyperthyroidism and ophthalmopathy. Study information: Before treatment of any kind, peripheral blood was taken at initial diagnosis.

The CDR3 spans 13 residues. The germline V gene has CDR1 MGHDK and CDR2 SYGVNS. V lost 2 bases to trimming and J lost 4 bases, with 7 bases between them. Amplification yielded TCR beta CDR3 regions, with RNA transcripts as the source. The TCR CDR3 was amplified in a first-round RT-PCR using the HTBI primer set. TCRdb re-derived calls from the multiplex PCR reads in MiXCR, one entry per CDR3 protein. The sample includes roughly 650,000 distinct CDR3 sequences, around 15% of them seen just once. Study-level points and caveats: Most clonotypes expanded in thyroid above 0.001 were likewise present in blood.

This clonotype was seen only a few times. Antigen specificity is unknown. This receptor was obtained from a woman aged 40 to 55 with Graves' ophthalmopathy. Source material: blood. The V gene is TRBV25-1, the J gene TRBJ2-3; D remains unclear. The CDR3 DNA reads TGTGCCAGCAGTGAACAACTCGCAGATACGCAGTATTTT. Its protein product is CASSEQLADTQYF.